The sequence of this T cell receptor (beta chain) was determined in a study of cytomegalovirus exposure and HLA in healthy donors. Overall study findings and caveats: Later analysis demonstrated an association between a missense DCLRE1C variant and TCR beta V- and J-gene trimming.

PCR employed 60 Vbeta and 13 Jbeta primers. TCRdb's copy holds only in-frame clones and misses some; the assay was immunoSEQ multiplex PCR. The sample contains around 150,000 clones, roughly 75% of which appear only once. As concerns this clone: Its antigen is not known.

Germline V gives CDR1 ENHRY, CDR2 SYGVKD. Losses at the gene ends were 0 bases for V and 1 base for J; bases not matched to a gene: 0. The CDR3 extends over 15 amino acids. The sequence was obtained from a man aged 25 to 40 in good health. The chain has TRBV10-3 and TRBJ2-1, with TRBD2 matching over 7 bases. The sample was PBMCs. The CDR3 coding sequence is TGTGCCATCAGTGAGTCGGGAGGGTCCTACAATGAGCAGTTCTTC. Its translation: CAISESGGSYNEQFF.